Shown below are 22 T cell receptor beta chains from a single sample sequenced in a study of T cell changes during pregnancy in multiple sclerosis. Sequencing used immunoSEQ multiplex PCR; TCRdb keeps in-frame clones, though not all of them. Counted here are roughly 60,000 clones, roughly 91% occurring once; the ten biggest clones make up just over 0.85%. Source: peripheral blood, taken before pregnancy. These receptor sequences come from a female donor with multiple sclerosis, enrolled in a pregnancy study.

The chain carries TRBV6-5 and TRBJ1-1; 7 bases line up with TRBD1. The CDR3 runs 14 residues. V shed 4 bases, J shed 0 bases, and the junction held 2 bases outside the gene matches. Germline CDR1 is MNHEY and CDR2 is SVGAGI. The CDR3 DNA sequence: TGTGCCAGCAGTTTTGGACAGGTGAACACTGAAGCTTTCTTT. Translated, it gives CASSFGQVNTEAFF.

The gene calls are TRBV5-1 and TRBJ2-5; 8 bases line up with TRBD2. Germline-derived CDR1 and CDR2 are SGHRS and YFSETQ. CDR3 length: 16 residues. The trim removed 4 bases at V and 4 bases at J, leaving 12 bases unmatched. The CDR3 protein is CASSDYSGKGVETQYF. The DNA of the CDR3 is TGCGCCAGCAGCGATTATAGCGGGAAAGGGGTAGAGACCCAGTACTTC.

The rearrangement uses TRBV5-4 and TRBJ2-7, with D possibly being TRBD1 (6 bases). The germline V and J ends were trimmed by 4 bases and 0 bases, with 17 bases remaining between them. There are 16 residues in the CDR3. The germline CDR1 and CDR2 sequences are SGHNT and YYREEE (reference sequence). Here the CDR3 reads CASSRTGLTLSYEQYF. In nucleotides, the CDR3 is TGTGCCAGCAGCCGCACAGGGCTTACCCTCTCCTACGAGCAGTACTTC.

In this sample, this clone turned up once. This rearrangement joins TRBV4-2 to TRBJ1-2, with TRBD1 as a possible D gene (5 bases). The CDR3 contains 14 residues. V shed 2 bases and J shed 6 bases, with 13 bases lying between them. Germline V lookup: CDR1 LGHNA, CDR2 YNFKEQ. CDR3 nucleotides: TGTGCCAGCAGCCAACTGGGTGACAGAAATGGCTACACCTTC. This encodes CASSQLGDRNGYTF.

The CDR3 DNA reads TGTGCCAGTAGTACTACAGGGGTGCCCGCTTCACCCCTCCACTTT. It yields the protein CASSTTGVPASPLHF. This chain uses TRBV19 with TRBJ1-6, with 7 nucleotides matching TRBD1. Germline CDR1 and CDR2: LNHDA and SQIVND (reference sequence). This CDR3 has 15 residues. Losses at the gene ends were 4 bases for V and 9 bases for J; bases not matched to a gene: 9.

The chain uses TRBV4-2 and TRBJ1-1, with D perhaps matching TRBD1 (6 bases). This CDR3 spans 14 amino acids. Germline CDR1 LGHNA, CDR2 YNFKEQ. V was clipped by 0 bases and J by 4 bases, with 9 bases between them. CDR3: CASSQEGGSTEAFF. CDR3 nucleotide sequence: TGTGCCAGCAGCCAAGAAGGGGGTTCCACTGAAGCTTTCTTT.

CDR3 sequence: CASSLRETGHNSPLHF. In DNA, the CDR3 is TGTGCCAGCAGTTTACGGGAGACAGGGCATAATTCACCCCTCCACTTT. The J gene is TRBJ1-6, the V gene TRBV27; TRBD1 matches at 7 bases. V gave up 2 bases and J gave up 5 bases; unmatched junction bases: 6. CDR3 size: 16 residues. Germline CDR1 is MNHEY and CDR2 is SMNVEV (reference sequence).

The chain couples TRBV25-1 to TRBJ1-6, with TRBD1 identical over 7 bases. V shed 7 bases, J shed 7 bases, and the junction held 7 bases outside the gene matches. This CDR3 is built from 14 residues. Germline V gives CDR1 MGHDK, CDR2 SYGVNS. CDR3 nucleotide sequence: TGTGCCAGCACTGAGAGGACAGGCAATTCACCCCTCCACTTT. Translated, it gives CASTERTGNSPLHF.

This rearrangement joins TRBV6-5 to TRBJ1-1, with TRBD1 matching 9 bases. The CDR3 is 14 amino acids. The junction had 6 bases not matched to a gene; V was cut back by 6 bases and J by 4 bases. Per germline, CDR1 MNHEY and CDR2 SVGAGI. CDR3 nucleotides: TGTGCCAGCAGGGGGGACAGGGTAATCACTGAAGCTTTCTTT. This sequence encodes CASRGDRVITEAFF.

CDR3 in amino acids: CSASISGGQFF. CDR3 coding DNA: TGCAGTGCTAGTATAAGCGGGGGGCAGTTCTTC. J is TRBJ2-1 and V is TRBV20-1; 8 bases line up with TRBD2. There are 11 residues in the CDR3. V dropped 3 bases and J dropped 12; count of bases not matched to a gene: 4. Germline V lookup: CDR1 DFQATT, CDR2 SNEGSKA (reference sequence).

The V gene is TRBV5-4, the J gene TRBJ2-6; possible D gene TRBD2, 7 bases. Germline CDR1 SGHNT, CDR2 YYREEE (reference sequence). This CDR3 is built from 15 residues. Trimming shortened V by 6 bases and J by 2 bases, and 12 bases separated the two germline ends. DNA for the CDR3: TGTGCCAGCAATGGGGGGGCGACTGGGGCCAACGTCCTGACTTTC. Amino acid sequence: CASNGGATGANVLTF.

The V gene is TRBV6-5, the J gene TRBJ1-2; the D is unclear. Trimming removed 6 bases at V and 1 base at J, with 3 bases between. Germline assignment: CDR1 MNHEY and CDR2 SVGAGI. The CDR3 is made up of 11 amino acids. The CDR3 DNA reads as TGTGCCAGCAGGAGTAACTATGGCTACACCTTC. Residues: CASRSNYGYTF.

This chain links TRBV5-1 with TRBJ1-1; D uncertain. CDR3 length equals 15 residues. The ends were cut back, 9 bases at V and 3 bases at J, with 21 bases in the middle. CDR1 SGHRS and CDR2 YFSETQ come from the germline V gene. The CDR3 loop reads CATKGTRRVDTEAFF. The CDR3 nucleotides are TGCGCCACCAAAGGAACTAGGAGAGTGGACACTGAAGCTTTCTTT.

This clone was observed a few times. The chain employs TRBV6-5 and TRBJ1-5; D gene uncertain. The CDR3 sequence is 13 residues long. Trimming shortened V by 2 bases and J by 9 bases, and 11 bases separated the two germline ends. CDR1 is MNHEY and CDR2 is SVGAGI in the germline V gene. The CDR3 loop reads CASSYGPMSPQHF. CDR3 DNA sequence: TGTGCCAGCAGTTACGGGCCGATGTCGCCCCAGCATTTT.

The DNA for the CDR3 is TGTGCCAGCAGTCATTCAACCAGGGGTCAAGAGACCCAGTACTTC. This gives the protein CASSHSTRGQETQYF. The chain joins TRBV25-1 to TRBJ2-5; maybe TRBD1 (6 bases). Germline CDR1 MGHDK, CDR2 SYGVNS. CDR3 length equals 15 residues. The V end was cut by 5 bases, the J end by 2 bases, with 15 bases between.

The rearrangement uses TRBV7-8 and TRBJ2-6; D uncertain. CDR1 and CDR2 from the germline V gene are SGHVS and FQNEAQ. This CDR3 is built from 16 residues. Trimming shortened V by 5 bases and J by 0 bases, and 11 bases separated the two germline ends. CDR3 sequence (DNA): TGTGCCAGCAGCCAGCATCACAGCTCTGGGGCCAACGTCCTGACTTTC. Its protein product is CASSQHHSSGANVLTF.

CDR3 amino acids: CATSSRRIGGYTF. DNA of the CDR3: TGTGCCACCTCCTCCCGGCGGATCGGGGGCTACACCTTC. V is TRBV19 and J is TRBJ1-2; D is unresolved. Trimming removed 10 bases at V and 8 bases at J, with 20 bases between. The germline V gene encodes CDR1 LNHDA and CDR2 SQIVND (reference sequence). The length of the CDR3 is 13 residues.

V and J are TRBV7-9 and TRBJ2-7; the D gene is possibly TRBD1 (5 bases). CDR3 length: 12 residues. The V gene's germline CDR1 is SEHNR and CDR2 FQNEAQ (reference sequence). The V and J ends lost 4 bases and 7 bases respectively, with 11 bases between them. The CDR3 protein is CASSSQGREQYF. The DNA for the CDR3 is TGTGCCAGCAGCTCCCAGGGAAGGGAGCAGTACTTC.

This clone was observed once. The chain combines TRBV5-1 with TRBJ2-5; D call uncertain. Trimming took off 0 bases at V and 5 bases at J, with 11 bases between the two ends. The CDR3 consists of 14 residues. Germline V gene lookup returns CDR1 SGHRS and CDR2 YFSETQ. This CDR3 reads CASSLGATRETQYF. CDR3 nucleotide sequence: TGCGCCAGCAGCTTGGGGGCAACTCGGGAGACCCAGTACTTC.

This rearrangement joins TRBV4-1 to TRBJ2-7; TRBD2 might be the D (5 bases). This CDR3 comprises 15 residues. Germline assignment: CDR1 MGHRA and CDR2 YSYEKL. V gave up 0 bases and J gave up 2 bases, with 11 bases separating them. CDR3 DNA: TGCGCCAGCAGCCAAGATCCCGGACTCGCCTACGAGCAGTACTTC. Protein product: CASSQDPGLAYEQYF.

The chain combines TRBV27 with TRBJ1-1; tentative D call: TRBD1 (5 bases). This CDR3 region has 13 residues. Germline V gives CDR1 MNHEY, CDR2 SMNVEV (reference sequence). V was shortened by 6 bases and J by 5 bases, with 13 bases between the two germline ends. CDR3 sequence reads: CASSPGGWTEAFF. CDR3 nucleotides: TGTGCCAGCAGCCCCGGGGGGTGGACTGAAGCTTTCTTT.

V usage is TRBV10-3 and J usage is TRBJ1-5, with TRBD1 as a possible D gene (6 bases). Trimming removed 5 bases from V and 1 base from J, with 18 bases in between. CDR3 length equals 17 residues. The V gene's germline CDR1 is ENHRY and CDR2 SYGVKD. The CDR3 spells CAISNGVLQGSNQPQHF. The CDR3 coding sequence is TGTGCCATCAGTAACGGAGTACTACAGGGAAGCAATCAGCCCCAGCATTTT.